Listed below are T cell receptor beta chains from one sample, sequenced in a study of Ad26.COV2.S vaccination and SARS-CoV-2 variants. Using immunoSEQ multiplex PCR, the repertoire was profiled, and TCRdb retains in-frame clones only, with some absent. The table lists a few hundred thousand clones, around nine tenths of them singletons, with 2.5% to 3.5% in the top ten. The sequencing used peripheral blood, collected in a trial of Ad26.COV2.S vaccine versus placebo. The receptor source for this set is a person aged 18-65 years who received the Ad26.COV2.S COVID-19 vaccine or a placebo. The conserved cysteine and the conserved F or W are not part of the CDR3 here. Expanded clones get a size class; other rows say once, few or many, or leave the size out.

J gene: TRBJ1-2; clone size: .; V gene: TRBV18; CDR3 protein: ASSDSDYGYT
J gene: TRBJ2-2; clone size: .; V gene: TRBV3-1/TRBV3-2; CDR3 protein: ASSRTGGIWNTGELF
J gene: TRBJ2-7; clone size: once; V gene: TRBV3-1/TRBV3-2; CDR3 protein: ASSRNRVYEQY
J gene: TRBJ1-2; clone size: .; V gene: TRBV7-2; CDR3 protein: ASSLATGKYGYT
J gene: TRBJ1-2; clone size: .; V gene: TRBV11-2; CDR3 protein: ASVPSRGQGKDYGYT
J gene: TRBJ2-5; clone size: .; V gene: TRBV18; CDR3 protein: ASSPRLGETQY
J gene: TRBJ2-7; clone size: .; V gene: TRBV3-1/TRBV3-2; CDR3 protein: ASSGGLAGVEQY
J gene: TRBJ2-1; clone size: once; V gene: TRBV11-3; CDR3 protein: ASSGKNRESSYNEQF
J gene: TRBJ1-1; clone size: .; V gene: TRBV4-2; CDR3 protein: ASSPQGGLNTEAF
J gene: TRBJ2-2; clone size: few; V gene: TRBV12-3/TRBV12-4; CDR3 protein: ASSLGGSGELF
J gene: TRBJ1-2; clone size: .; V gene: TRBV9; CDR3 protein: ASSVEGAGRYGYT
J gene: TRBJ2-3; clone size: .; V gene: TRBV7-9; CDR3 protein: ASSFWGGLVSTDTQY
J gene: TRBJ2-1; clone size: .; V gene: TRBV5-1; CDR3 protein: ASSFQASGYNEQF
J gene: TRBJ2-7; clone size: once; V gene: TRBV7-9; CDR3 protein: ASSLRGRQDEQY
J gene: TRBJ2-3; clone size: .; V gene: TRBV7-3; CDR3 protein: ASSLMGQGFRGDTQY
J gene: TRBJ2-5; clone size: .; V gene: TRBV7-9; CDR3 protein: ASSHGTAETQY
J gene: TRBJ1-1; clone size: .; V gene: TRBV9; CDR3 protein: ASSLKGESDTEAF
J gene: TRBJ2-5; clone size: .; V gene: TRBV7-2; CDR3 protein: ASSLRTGGGETQY
J gene: TRBJ1-3; clone size: .; V gene: TRBV4-2; CDR3 protein: ASSQDDTPGNTIY
J gene: TRBJ1-1; clone size: .; V gene: TRBV7-9; CDR3 protein: ASSFGVTEAF
J gene: TRBJ2-2; clone size: .; V gene: TRBV30; CDR3 protein: AWSGLTNTGELF
J gene: TRBJ2-7; clone size: few; V gene: TRBV5-1; CDR3 protein: ASSLGQGFSYEQY
J gene: TRBJ2-1; clone size: .; V gene: TRBV29-1; CDR3 protein: SVDSKGLGTSGSQPL
J gene: TRBJ1-4; clone size: .; V gene: TRBV2; CDR3 protein: ASRDRVPPEKLF
J gene: TRBJ1-2; clone size: once; V gene: TRBV5-5; CDR3 protein: ASSLVTAANYGYT
J gene: TRBJ2-1; clone size: many; V gene: TRBV7-9; CDR3 protein: ASSPIRPDQF
J gene: TRBJ1-5; clone size: .; V gene: TRBV24-1; CDR3 protein: ATSASGSNQPQH
J gene: TRBJ1-1; clone size: .; V gene: TRBV9; CDR3 protein: ASSVVLRGEAF
J gene: TRBJ2-1; clone size: .; V gene: TRBV9; CDR3 protein: ASSPTSGLIYNEQF
J gene: TRBJ2-2; clone size: few; V gene: TRBV19; CDR3 protein: ASSIRIGGSGELF
J gene: TRBJ2-3; clone size: .; V gene: TRBV7-3; CDR3 protein: ASSPGPRDTQY
J gene: TRBJ1-2; clone size: .; V gene: TRBV6-2/TRBV6-3; CDR3 protein: ASSTQSYGYT
J gene: TRBJ2-7; clone size: .; V gene: TRBV5-1; CDR3 protein: ASSPSNSHEQY
J gene: TRBJ2-2; clone size: .; V gene: TRBV18; CDR3 protein: ASSPKQAPTGELF
J gene: TRBJ1-2; clone size: .; V gene: TRBV4-1; CDR3 protein: ASSQGITGQGPPISA